This T cell receptor beta chain emerged from a study of shared clonotypes between healthy human individuals. Terminally differentiated effector memory CD45RA+ cells were excluded from the naive CD8 cells, which were CD45RO-negative and positively selected for CCR7. Generated by immunoSEQ multiplex PCR, the TCRdb table keeps only in-frame clones and is missing some. Of just over 2,000,000 clones listed, about 94% are singletons. Germline-derived CDR1 and CDR2 are SEHNR and FQNEAQ (reference sequence). The CDR3 is 13 residues long. The germline V and J ends were trimmed by 3 bases and 3 bases, with 8 bases remaining between them.

This chain joins TRBV7-9 and TRBJ2-5; D is ambiguous. The sequence was collected from a man in his late teens or twenties in good health. The sequenced sample was naive CD8+ T cells sorted from blood. For the CDR3, the DNA is TGTGCCAGCAGCTTTAGCACGAAAGAGACCCAGTACTTC. It specifies CASSFSTKETQYF.